The clone carrying this TCR beta chain was observed many times. Its antigen is not identified. This sample stems from a study of CD8 T cells in ankylosing spondylitis. Study results and limitations: Blood of patients with ankylosing spondylitis appeared to be characterized by a TCR beta motif of eight or nine highly homologous variants.

Generation of TCR beta libraries employed quantitative 5'-RACE incorporating molecular barcodes. From the 5' RACE reads, TCRdb called clonotypes with MiXCR, one entry per CDR3 protein. The sample shows over 200,000 distinct CDR3 sequences, 10% to 13% of them seen only once. Between the trimmed V and J ends, which lost 0 bases and 6 bases, there was a span of 15 bases. This CDR3 has 16 amino acids. Germline V gives CDR1 KGHDR, CDR2 SFDVKD. This TCR was sampled from a male donor with ankylosing spondylitis or in good health (not recorded which). This chain joins TRBV24-1 and TRBJ2-3, with D hard to call. Source material: blood, either unsorted or a sorted T cell fraction (not recorded which). The CDR3 here is CATSDLKFAGLDTQYF. The DNA for the CDR3 is TGTGCCACCAGTGATTTGAAGTTCGCCGGGTTGGATACGCAGTATTTT.